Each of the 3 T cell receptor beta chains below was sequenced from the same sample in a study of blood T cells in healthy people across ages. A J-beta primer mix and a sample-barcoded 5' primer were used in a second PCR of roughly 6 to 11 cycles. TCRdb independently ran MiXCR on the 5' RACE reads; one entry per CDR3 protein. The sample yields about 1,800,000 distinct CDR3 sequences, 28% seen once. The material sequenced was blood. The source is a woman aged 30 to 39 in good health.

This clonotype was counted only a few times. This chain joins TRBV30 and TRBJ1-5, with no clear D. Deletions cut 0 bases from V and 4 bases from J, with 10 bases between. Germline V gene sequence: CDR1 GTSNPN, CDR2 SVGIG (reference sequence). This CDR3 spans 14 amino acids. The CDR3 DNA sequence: TGTGCCTGGAGTGTAGATAGTTCAAATCAGCCCCAGCATTTT. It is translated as CAWSVDSSNQPQHF.

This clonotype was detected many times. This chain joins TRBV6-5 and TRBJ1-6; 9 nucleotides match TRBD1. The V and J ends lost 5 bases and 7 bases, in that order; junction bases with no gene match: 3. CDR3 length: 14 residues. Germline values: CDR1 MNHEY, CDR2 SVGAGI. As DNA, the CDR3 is TGTGCCAGCAGTACAGGGGGCCGGAATTCACCCCTCCACTTT. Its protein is CASSTGGRNSPLHF.

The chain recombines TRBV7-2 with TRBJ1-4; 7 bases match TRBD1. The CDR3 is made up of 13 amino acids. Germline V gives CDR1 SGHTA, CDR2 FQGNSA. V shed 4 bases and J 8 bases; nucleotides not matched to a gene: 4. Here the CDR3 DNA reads TGTGCCAGCAGCTCCACGACAGGGGAAAAACTGTTTTTT. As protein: CASSSTTGEKLFF.